A selection of T cell receptor beta chains follows, all from one sample in a study of chemoradiotherapy in HPV16-positive cancers. The repertoire was sequenced with immunoSEQ multiplex PCR; TCRdb's copy has only in-frame clones and lacks some. The repertoire holds 40,000 to 65,000 clones, with roughly 90% as singletons. This sample comprised blood, obtained from a patient who underwent chemoradiotherapy. Source of these receptors: a human donor with HPV-associated anogenital cancer. The CDR3 runs from the conserved cysteine through the conserved F or W. The D gene is left open where the match is weak. Size tells how often a clone was seen (once, few, many) or the class of an expanded clone, and some rows leave it out.

D: TRBD1
V: TRBV6-6
J: TRBJ1-5
size: -
CDR3: CASSYPGQGPTSQHF
DNA: TGTGCCAGCAGTTACCCGGGACAGGGGCCCACGTCCCAGCATTTT

D: -
V: TRBV7-2
J: TRBJ1-1
size: -
CDR3: CASSFTGLPEAFF
DNA: TGTGCCAGCAGCTTCACAGGGCTCCCTGAAGCTTTCTTT

D: TRBD1
V: TRBV7-9
J: TRBJ2-7
size: -
CDR3: CASSLGSGGSSYEQYF
DNA: TGTGCCAGCAGCTTAGGGTCAGGGGGAAGCTCCTACGAGCAGTACTTC

D: TRBD1
V: TRBV7-9
J: TRBJ1-4
size: -
CDR3: CASSSRFRGDNEKLFF
DNA: TGTGCCAGCAGTTCGAGATTCAGGGGGGATAATGAAAAACTGTTTTTT

D: -
V: TRBV21-1
J: TRBJ2-5
size: -
CDR3: CASRETQYF
DNA: TGTGCCAGCAGAGAGACCCAGTACTTC

D: -
V: TRBV7-9
J: TRBJ2-1
size: -
CDR3: CASSLGVSSTGNEQFF
DNA: TGTGCCAGCAGCTTAGGGGTGAGTTCGACGGGCAATGAGCAGTTCTTC

D: TRBD2
V: TRBV7-2
J: TRBJ2-5
size: -
CDR3: CASSLGGGRVETQYF
DNA: TGTGCCAGCAGCTTAGGGGGCGGGAGAGTAGAGACCCAGTACTTC

D: -
V: TRBV7-2
J: TRBJ1-4
size: once
CDR3: CASSLAPGQGPNEKLFF
DNA: TGTGCCAGCAGCTTAGCGCCAGGGCAGGGGCCTAATGAAAAACTGTTTTTT

D: TRBD1
V: TRBV2
J: TRBJ2-4
size: -
CDR3: CASRGGTGKNIQYF
DNA: TGTGCCAGCAGAGGGGGGACAGGGAAAAACATTCAGTACTTC

D: -
V: TRBV9
J: TRBJ2-3
size: once
CDR3: CASSVGWNTDTQYF
DNA: TGTGCCAGCAGCGTAGGCTGGAACACAGATACGCAGTATTTT

D: TRBD2
V: TRBV6-1
J: TRBJ2-7
size: -
CDR3: CASSETSGGSYEQYF
DNA: TGTGCCAGCAGTGAAACCAGCGGGGGCTCCTACGAGCAGTACTTC

D: -
V: TRBV30
J: TRBJ1-1
size: -
CDR3: CAWRALGAITEAFF
DNA: TGTGCCTGGAGGGCCTTAGGGGCCATCACTGAAGCTTTCTTT

D: TRBD1
V: TRBV10-3
J: TRBJ1-6
size: -
CDR3: CAIRGTADSPLHF
DNA: TGTGCCATCAGGGGGACAGCAGATTCACCCCTCCACTTT

D: -
V: TRBV6-4
J: TRBJ1-2
size: -
CDR3: CASRDPSSYGYTF
DNA: TGTGCCAGCAGGGACCCTAGCTCCTATGGCTACACCTTC

D: -
V: TRBV6-5
J: TRBJ1-4
size: few
CDR3: CASSYARGTANEKLFF
DNA: TGTGCCAGCAGTTACGCACGGGGGACGGCTAATGAAAAACTGTTTTTT

D: -
V: TRBV27
J: TRBJ2-3
size: -
CDR3: CARDRLGRDTQYF
DNA: TGTGCCCGCGACAGGCTCGGTCGAGATACGCAGTATTTT

D: -
V: TRBV5-4
J: TRBJ2-1
size: -
CDR3: CASSFGDEQFF
DNA: TGTGCCAGCAGCTTTGGGGATGAGCAGTTCTTC

D: TRBD1
V: TRBV5-8
J: TRBJ1-2
size: -
CDR3: CASSRRQGMNYGYTF
DNA: TGTGCCAGCAGCCGTCGACAGGGAATGAACTATGGCTACACCTTC

D: -
V: TRBV7-8
J: TRBJ1-1
size: -
CDR3: CASSFLVNTEAFF
DNA: TGTGCCAGCAGCTTCCTGGTGAACACTGAAGCTTTCTTT

D: -
V: TRBV23-1
J: TRBJ1-2
size: -
CDR3: CASSPPPYRGYTF
DNA: TGCGCCAGCAGTCCTCCCCCCTATCGGGGCTACACCTTC

D: -
V: TRBV10-3
J: TRBJ1-1
size: -
CDR3: CAHGRQGPEAFF
DNA: TGTGCCCATGGGAGGCAAGGCCCTGAAGCTTTCTTT

D: -
V: TRBV2
J: TRBJ2-5
size: -
CDR3: CASSMLPGPAETQYF
DNA: TGTGCCAGCAGTATGCTCCCGGGGCCCGCCGAGACCCAGTACTTC

D: TRBD2
V: TRBV12-5
J: TRBJ2-5
size: -
CDR3: CASGLSGQETQYF
DNA: TGTGCTAGTGGTCTTAGCGGGCAAGAGACCCAGTACTTC

D: TRBD2
V: TRBV10-2
J: TRBJ2-5
size: -
CDR3: CASRRPLTSGKSSRETQYF
DNA: TGCGCCAGCAGGCGACCCCTGACTAGCGGGAAATCCTCGCGCGAGACCCAGTACTTC

D: TRBD1
V: TRBV6-1
J: TRBJ2-3
size: -
CDR3: CASRGGTGVTDTQYF
DNA: TGTGCCAGCAGGGGTGGGACAGGGGTAACAGATACGCAGTATTTT

D: -
V: TRBV4-1
J: TRBJ2-3
size: -
CDR3: CASSQGPVGTDTQYF
DNA: TGCGCCAGCAGCCAAGGGCCCGTGGGGACAGATACGCAGTATTTT

D: TRBD1
V: TRBV6-1
J: TRBJ2-5
size: -
CDR3: CASSPGQGVGETQYF
DNA: TGTGCCAGCAGCCCAGGACAGGGGGTAGGAGAGACCCAGTACTTC

D: -
V: TRBV9
J: TRBJ1-1
size: -
CDR3: CASKGMNTEAFF
DNA: TGTGCCAGCAAGGGGATGAACACTGAAGCTTTCTTT

D: TRBD1
V: TRBV7-9
J: TRBJ2-5
size: -
CDR3: CASSWTGQETQYF
DNA: TGTGCCAGCAGCTGGACAGGGCAAGAGACCCAGTACTTC

D: -
V: TRBV5-6
J: TRBJ2-5
size: -
CDR3: CASSLVQGQTQYF
DNA: TGTGCCAGCAGCTTGGTGCAGGGCCAGACCCAGTACTTC

D: TRBD2
V: TRBV19
J: TRBJ2-2
size: -
CDR3: CASSSGLTTNTGELFF
DNA: TGTGCCAGTAGTTCGGGACTAACTACGAACACCGGGGAGCTGTTTTTT

D: -
V: TRBV4-3
J: TRBJ2-1
size: -
CDR3: CASSQDLGKEQFF
DNA: TGCGCCAGCAGCCAAGATTTGGGCAAAGAGCAGTTCTTC

D: -
V: TRBV7-2
J: TRBJ1-4
size: -
CDR3: CASSLAGARDEKLFF
DNA: TGTGCCAGCAGCTTGGCAGGGGCGCGGGATGAAAAACTGTTTTTT

D: -
V: TRBV7-2
J: TRBJ2-3
size: once
CDR3: CASSLRYRGGGRTDTQYF
DNA: TGTGCCAGCAGCTTAAGATATCGGGGAGGAGGACGCACAGATACGCAGTATTTT

D: -
V: TRBV7-2
J: TRBJ2-1
size: -
CDR3: CASSFQAPTGDEQFF
DNA: TGTGCCAGCAGCTTCCAAGCGCCCACCGGGGATGAGCAGTTCTTC

D: -
V: TRBV7-9
J: TRBJ1-5
size: -
CDR3: CASSLGAGSSGNQPQHF
DNA: TGTGCCAGCAGCTTAGGGGCAGGGAGTTCGGGCAATCAGCCCCAGCATTTT

D: TRBD1
V: TRBV2
J: TRBJ1-1
size: -
CDR3: CASTRTGGQTEAFF
DNA: TGTGCCAGCACGAGGACAGGGGGTCAGACTGAAGCTTTCTTT

D: TRBD1
V: TRBV11-1
J: TRBJ2-1
size: -
CDR3: CASSVGQGQNNEQFF
DNA: TGTGCCAGCAGCGTAGGACAGGGTCAAAACAATGAGCAGTTCTTC

D: -
V: TRBV19
J: TRBJ2-7
size: -
CDR3: CASRDVGHYEQYF
DNA: TGTGCCAGCCGGGACGTAGGACACTACGAGCAGTACTTC

D: -
V: TRBV12-2
J: TRBJ2-5
size: -
CDR3: CASRLTGALQETQYF
DNA: TGTGCAAGTCGCTTAACTGGGGCACTCCAAGAGACCCAGTACTTC

D: -
V: TRBV10-1
J: TRBJ1-5
size: -
CDR3: CASGRAYSNQPQHF
DNA: TGCGCCAGCGGGAGGGCTTATAGCAATCAGCCCCAGCATTTT